The 32 T cell receptor beta chains in this list originate from one sample, sequenced in a study of beta chain features in type 1 diabetes. Findings and caveats of the study: Moderately but significantly shorter TCRB CDR3s were found in Type 1 diabetes patients in all four CD4+ subsets.

Every bit of the isolated RNA underwent reverse transcription, so sequencing read expressed TCRB transcripts. Clones were read by immunoSEQ multiplex PCR, and TCRdb kept only the in-frame ones, dropping some. The data hold approximately 100,000 clones, with under 30% observed a single time. Their target antigens are unknown. Source material: central memory CD4+ T cells from blood. The receptor source for this set is a woman between 18 and 29 years old with type 1 diabetes.

V gene TRBV27 combines with J gene TRBJ1-5; D is uncertain. Germline V gene data show CDR1 as MNHEY and CDR2 as SMNVEV (reference sequence). The CDR3 loop spans 13 amino acids. Trimming stripped 8 bases from V and 0 bases from J, with 8 bases between. CDR3 in amino acids: CASRRVSNQPQHF. The CDR3 DNA is TGTGCCAGCCGGAGGGTTAGCAATCAGCCCCAGCATTTT.

The gene calls are TRBV10-3 and TRBJ2-2; 7 bases agree with TRBD1. Per the germline V gene, CDR1 is ENHRY and CDR2 is SYGVKD. The CDR3 length is 14 residues. V was pared by 4 bases and J by 4 bases, with 3 bases of the junction left unmatched. The CDR3 region is CAISGGQLTGELFF. CDR3 nucleotide sequence: TGTGCCATCAGTGGGGGACAGCTCACCGGGGAGCTGTTTTTT.

This clone showed up just a few times. This sequence joins TRBV4-3 and TRBJ2-3, with 8 bases aligning to TRBD2. CDR1 and CDR2 (germline): LGHNA, YSLEER. The CDR3 is made up of 17 amino acids. Trimming removed 1 base from V and 1 base from J; junction bases left unmatched: 7. CDR3 nucleotides: TGCGCCAGCAGCCAAGTATTCCCGGGAGGGCGCACAGATACGCAGTATTTT. This sequence encodes CASSQVFPGGRTDTQYF.

Only a few counts were recorded for this clone. The rearrangement uses TRBV10-3 and TRBJ1-2; perhaps TRBD1 as D (5 bases). Trimming took off 0 bases at V and 2 bases at J, with 13 bases between the two ends. The germline gives CDR1 ENHRY, CDR2 SYGVKD. The CDR3 consists of 16 residues. The CDR3 here is CAISESSRAGNYGYTF. In DNA, the CDR3 is TGTGCCATCAGTGAGTCGAGCAGGGCGGGGAACTATGGCTACACCTTC.

V is TRBV5-1 and J is TRBJ2-1; 7 positions match TRBD1. Germline loops: CDR1 SGHRS, CDR2 YFSETQ. The CDR3 length is 15 residues. Trimming cost V 7 bases and J 4 bases; bases outside gene matches: 11. The CDR3 protein is CASRTGTDLYNEQFF. CDR3 coding DNA: TGCGCCAGCCGCACCGGGACAGACCTATACAATGAGCAGTTCTTC.

The chain links TRBV28 to TRBJ1-1; D is ambiguous. CDR1 MDHEN and CDR2 SYDVKM come from the germline V gene. The CDR3 is 14 amino acids. The germline V and J ends were trimmed by 3 bases and 4 bases, with 12 bases remaining between them. The CDR3, as DNA: TGTGCCAGCAGTTTTGGGAGCCTAATCACTGAAGCTTTCTTT. Translating gives CASSFGSLITEAFF.

The chain links TRBV10-3 to TRBJ2-2, with 7 nucleotides matching TRBD1. CDR1 and CDR2 from the germline V gene are ENHRY and SYGVKD. The CDR3 has 13 amino acids. J gave up 6 bases and V 9 bases, and 7 bases lay outside the gene matches. CDR3 sequence (DNA): TGTGCCATTGGACAGGAAGATGCCGGGGAGCTGTTTTTT. Residues: CAIGQEDAGELFF.

This clone has just a few counts. This chain joins TRBV6-6 and TRBJ1-2, with TRBD1 matching 8 bases. The length of the CDR3 is 13 residues. V dropped 6 bases and J dropped 4; count of bases not matched to a gene: 4. Germline V gene sequence: CDR1 MNHNY, CDR2 SVGAGI (reference sequence). CDR3 protein: CASRAGTGYGYTF. CDR3 DNA: TGTGCCAGCAGAGCAGGGACAGGCTATGGCTACACCTTC.

This clone was seen repeatedly, ten times or more. V and J are TRBV14 and TRBJ2-7, with D perhaps TRBD2 (6 bases). The CDR3 is made up of 14 amino acids. Between the trimmed V and J ends, which lost 1 base and 1 base, there was a span of 8 bases. The germline gives CDR1 SGHDN, CDR2 FVKESK. This CDR3 reads CASSQVGRSYEQYF. As DNA, the CDR3 is TGTGCCAGCAGCCAAGTTGGGAGGTCCTACGAGCAGTACTTC.

The genes are TRBV30 and TRBJ2-1; 12 bases line up with TRBD2. The CDR3 contains 16 residues. Germline V gives CDR1 GTSNPN, CDR2 SVGIG (reference sequence). V shed 1 base, J shed 4 bases, and the junction held 5 bases outside the gene matches. CDR3 nucleotides: TGTGCCTGGAGTGACCCGGGACTAGCGGGTTACAATGAGCAGTTCTTC. Its translation is CAWSDPGLAGYNEQFF.

The chain combines TRBV6-1 with TRBJ1-1; D remains unclear. V lost 6 bases to trimming and J lost 0 bases, with 8 bases between them. From germline, CDR1 is MNHNS and CDR2 SASEGT. The CDR3 runs 13 residues. CDR3 in DNA: TGTGCCAGCAGGGATACAGTGAACACTGAAGCTTTCTTT. Its translation: CASRDTVNTEAFF.

The rearrangement uses TRBV19 and TRBJ2-2; D is possibly TRBD1 (5 bases). V was trimmed by 4 bases and J by 5 bases, leaving 14 bases between them. The CDR3 runs 15 residues. In germline, CDR1 is LNHDA, CDR2 SQIVND (reference sequence). DNA for the CDR3: TGTGCCAGTAGTAGCCCCTCCAGGGTAACCGGGGAGCTGTTTTTT. This sequence encodes CASSSPSRVTGELFF.

This clone was picked up a small number of times. The chain uses TRBV30 and TRBJ1-1; D not resolved. Trimming removed 0 bases from V and 1 base from J, with 12 bases in between. This CDR3 is 15 amino acids long. In germline, CDR1 is GTSNPN, CDR2 SVGIG (reference sequence). CDR3 region: CAWSVHGPQNTEAFF. The CDR3 DNA reads as TGTGCCTGGAGTGTACATGGCCCGCAGAACACTGAAGCTTTCTTT.

The chain links TRBV18 to TRBJ2-1; 8 positions agree with TRBD2. CDR3 length: 14 amino acids. Trimming at V came to 3 bases and at J to 8 bases, leaving 6 bases not matched to a gene. CDR1 and CDR2 from the germline V gene are KGHSH and LQKENI. CDR3 in amino acids: CASSPGTRDYEQFF. The DNA for the CDR3 is TGTGCCAGCTCACCGGGGACTAGGGACTATGAGCAGTTCTTC.

This clone was seen more than once but under ten times. The chain carries TRBV7-2 and TRBJ2-4; D perhaps matches TRBD1 (6 bases). The CDR3 is 16 amino acids. V lost 3 bases to trimming and J lost 6 bases, with 18 bases between them. Germline CDR1 reads SGHTA; CDR2 reads FQGNSA. The CDR3 nucleotides read TGTGCCAGCAGCTTGAGTTCGGGACACCTATTAAACATTCAGTACTTC. Translation: CASSLSSGHLLNIQYF. The variable domain in full, completed from reference TRBV7-2 and TRBJ2-4, reads GAGVSQSPSNKVTEKGKDVELRCDPISGHTALYWYRQSLGQGLEFLIYFQGNSAPDKSGLPSDRFSAERTGGSVSTLTIQRTQQEDSAVYLCASSLSSGHLLNIQYFGAGTRLSVL.

The rearrangement joins TRBV11-3 to TRBJ1-1; 8 nucleotides line up with TRBD1. This CDR3 has 14 residues. The junction had 1 base not matched to a gene; V was cut back by 3 bases and J by 1 base. Germline V gene sequence: CDR1 SGHNT, CDR2 YENEEA. CDR3 sequence (DNA): TGTGCCAGCAGCTTCAGGGGGCGGAACACTGAAGCTTTCTTT. Residues: CASSFRGRNTEAFF. Full variable domain (missing parts from reference TRBV11-3 and TRBJ1-1): EAGVVQSPRYKIIEKKQPVAFWCNPISGHNTLYWYLQNLGQGPELLIRYENEEAVDDSQLPKDRFSAERLKGVDSTLKIQPAELGDSAVYLCASSFRGRNTEAFFGQGTRLTVV.

This clone was observed a few times. The J gene is TRBJ1-1, the V gene TRBV27, with D unclear. The CDR3 runs to 14 residues. V lost 3 bases to trimming and J lost 7 bases, with 15 bases between them. In germline, CDR1 is MNHEY, CDR2 SMNVEV (reference sequence). The CDR3 here is CASSFSDFGSEAFF. The CDR3 DNA is TGTGCCAGCAGTTTCTCCGACTTTGGCAGTGAAGCTTTCTTT.

This chain joins TRBV29-1 and TRBJ1-4; 10 nucleotides align to TRBD1. The germline V gene has CDR1 SQVTM and CDR2 ANQGSEA. With V trimmed by 5 bases and J by 6 bases, 3 bases remained unmatched. This CDR3 contains 13 residues. In DNA, the CDR3 is TGCAGCGTTTCCGGGACAGGGGATGAAAAACTGTTTTTT. Protein: CSVSGTGDEKLFF.

A few counts support this clone. This sample also contains other DNA sequences that code for the same CDR3. The rearrangement links TRBV29-1 to TRBJ2-1; D unresolved. V was clipped by 6 bases and J by 1 base, with 4 bases between them. In germline, CDR1 is SQVTM, CDR2 ANQGSEA. The CDR3 has 11 residues. The CDR3 coding sequence is TGCAGCGTGAGATCCTACAATGAGCAGTTCTTC. It specifies CSVRSYNEQFF.

This clone was recorded a few times. The chain uses TRBV5-1 and TRBJ2-1; possibly TRBD2 for D (5 bases). V was shortened by 5 bases and J by 1 base, with 10 bases between the two germline ends. From germline, CDR1 is SGHRS and CDR2 YFSETQ. The CDR3 loop spans 14 amino acids. CDR3 sequence (DNA): TGCGCCAGCAGTCTGGGAGAGTCCTACAATGAGCAGTTCTTC. Encoded protein: CASSLGESYNEQFF.

The chain couples TRBV2 to TRBJ2-2; maybe TRBD2 (6 bases). The CDR3 sequence is 15 residues long. V was trimmed by 5 bases and J by 6 bases, leaving 16 bases between them. From germline, CDR1 is SNHLY and CDR2 FYNNEI. The CDR3 here is CASSPLVGGSGELFF. DNA of the CDR3: TGTGCCAGCAGTCCCCTTGTTGGAGGGTCCGGGGAGCTGTTTTTT.

The J gene is TRBJ1-5, the V gene TRBV18; 8 bases map to TRBD1. V shed 3 bases and J 2 bases; nucleotides not matched to a gene: 9. CDR1 is KGHSH and CDR2 is LQKENI in the germline V gene. This CDR3 contains 17 residues. CDR3 in amino acids: CASSPRTGNVGNQPQHF. The CDR3, as DNA: TGTGCCAGCTCACCTAGGACAGGGAACGTAGGCAATCAGCCCCAGCATTTT.

This clone was picked up a small number of times. As DNA, the CDR3 is TGTGCCAGCAATAAAACAGGATCAGAGACCCAGTACTTC. This translates into CASNKTGSETQYF. The chain recombines TRBV6-1 with TRBJ2-5; D is perhaps TRBD1 (5 bases). CDR1 and CDR2 (germline): MNHNS, SASEGT. There are 13 residues in the CDR3. V lost 7 bases and J lost 4, with 13 bases in between.

This clone occurred a few times. The V gene is TRBV6-6, the J gene TRBJ2-5; a weak D match, TRBD2 (7 bases). Germline CDR1 MNHNY, CDR2 SVGAGI (reference sequence). This CDR3 has 15 amino acids. The V end was cut by 5 bases, the J end by 1 base, with 14 bases between. The CDR3 here is CASSDTGGRQETQYF. CDR3 in DNA: TGTGCCAGCAGTGATACGGGGGGCCGCCAAGAGACCCAGTACTTC.

This clone was found a few times. The chain couples TRBV5-4 to TRBJ2-5; the match to TRBD1 covers 8 bases. The CDR3 consists of 14 residues. Germline V gene lookup returns CDR1 SGHNT and CDR2 YYREEE (reference sequence). Trimming took 4 bases from V and 5 from J; bases not matched to a gene: 7. The CDR3 is CASSPRTGRETQYF. Here the CDR3 DNA reads TGTGCCAGCAGCCCCCGGACAGGGCGGGAGACCCAGTACTTC.

In its sample, this clone was seen a few times. This rearrangement joins TRBV19 to TRBJ2-3, with D perhaps TRBD1 (5 bases). Germline loops: CDR1 LNHDA, CDR2 SQIVND (reference sequence). V shed 5 bases and J shed 0 bases, with 6 bases lying between them. The CDR3 has 13 residues. In DNA, the CDR3 is TGTGCCAGTAGTGCAGGGAGCACAGATACGCAGTATTTT. It codes for CASSAGSTDTQYF.

V and J are TRBV7-2 and TRBJ1-2; D is ambiguous. Trimming took off 5 bases at V and 3 bases at J, with 7 bases between the two ends. The CDR3 loop spans 12 amino acids. The germline CDR1 and CDR2 sequences are SGHTA and FQGNSA. Here the CDR3 reads CASSPGDYGYTF. The CDR3 DNA is TGTGCCAGCAGCCCAGGCGACTATGGCTACACCTTC.

This clone has only one observation. V and J are TRBV4-3 and TRBJ2-5, with TRBD2 matching over 7 bases. J lost 5 bases, V lost 0 bases, and 12 bases had no gene match. The CDR3 is 17 amino acids. Germline CDR1 is LGHNA and CDR2 is YSLEER. As DNA, the CDR3 is TGCGCCAGCAGCCAAGATGGAGCCCTAGGCGGGAGTGAGACCCAGTACTTC. The encoded protein is CASSQDGALGGSETQYF.

This clone was recorded a few times. The chain links TRBV29-1 to TRBJ1-2; D is unresolved. The CDR3 covers 10 residues. Germline-derived CDR1 and CDR2 are SQVTM and ANQGSEA. Trimming shortened V by 2 bases and J by 6 bases, and 4 bases separated the two germline ends. In nucleotides, the CDR3 is TGCAGCGTTGAATATGATGGCTACACCTTC. Its translation: CSVEYDGYTF.

This rearrangement joins TRBV7-9 to TRBJ1-2; D uncertain. The ends were cut back, 1 base at V and 6 bases at J, with 6 bases in the middle. Germline assignment: CDR1 SEHNR and CDR2 FQNEAQ (reference sequence). CDR3 size: 12 residues. The CDR3 DNA is TGTGCCAGCAGCTTAGACGGGAATGGCTACACCTTC. Encoded protein: CASSLDGNGYTF.

The chain combines TRBV10-3 with TRBJ1-4, with 8 bases aligning to TRBD1. V was clipped by 6 bases and J by 10 bases; unmatched bases: 13. Per germline, CDR1 ENHRY and CDR2 SYGVKD. This CDR3 has 15 residues. The chain's CDR3 is CAISEKTGETGKLFF. In DNA, the CDR3 is TGTGCCATCAGCGAGAAGACAGGGGAGACCGGAAAACTGTTTTTT.

This clone was counted between two and nine times. V usage is TRBV11-2 and J usage is TRBJ2-1; D is perhaps TRBD2 (6 bases). Trimming shortened V by 1 base and J by 12 bases, and 10 bases separated the two germline ends. Germline CDR1 reads SGHAT; CDR2 reads FQNNGV. CDR3 length: 12 amino acids. The CDR3 sequence: CASSLAGEGQFF. The CDR3 DNA reads as TGTGCCAGCAGCTTAGCGGGAGAAGGGCAGTTCTTC.